This TCR beta chain came from a study of identical twins (TCRdb year 2016). For the wider study: The study deep-sequenced TCR alpha and beta repertoires from monozygotic twins, unrelated adults of various ages and cord blood to test whether fetal clonotypes persist. Replicate twin experiments were performed at different times using different library preparation protocols to rule out contamination. Results the study describes overall, beyond this receptor: Zero-insertion analyses could be partly confounded by invariant T cells such as MAIT and iNKT, although diverse VJ usage argued against such confounding for most clonotypes. In beta out-of-frame sequences, excess twin sharing was weaker, because having fewer shared sequences lowered the signal-to-noise ratio. Compared with coincidental sharing between unrelated individuals, an excess of low generation-probability sequences was observed among out-of-frame TCR alpha sequences shared between twins. In monozygotic twins, recombination models systematically underestimated out-of-frame TCR alpha sharing, but the models matched the sharing seen between unrelated individuals. Because the same donors could not be followed over many years, conclusions were based on cross-sectional statistical analysis. Fewer insertions were carried by abundant cord blood beta clonotypes; a weaker similar trend was observed in young adult naive repertoires, while no such trend was observed in memory repertoires.

The library was produced with 5' RACE. Sequencing was carried out with an Illumina HiSeq 2000. Template switching introduced a universal primer binding site; the final cDNA contained a unique molecular identifier, enabling accurate counting of TCR cDNA molecules. Specific primers in the conserved constant-segment region were used to synthesize first-strand cDNA for the TCR alpha and beta chains. To control for contamination, every cDNA library carried two barcodes: a SMART-Mk sample barcode plus Illumina barcodes. Two successive PCR steps introduced TruSeq adapter sequences along with Illumina sample barcodes. TCR alpha and beta cDNA libraries were sequenced on the Illumina HiSeq platform with custom primers. As for the authors' bioinformatics: MiGEC was used to process raw reads and extract unique molecular identifiers, and MiXCR was used to find CDR3 positions. For each individual, recombination models were inferred using an EM algorithm with the repgenHMM and IGoR tools. The analysis of shared clonotypes was done with the tcR package in R, with sharing normalized by the product of cloneset sizes. To study raw recombination without the effects of thymic and clonal selection, out-of-frame nonproductive sequences were analyzed. Using fastp at Q25 and MiXCR, TCRdb reprocessed the public reads and kept productive beta chains. Each CDR3 protein appears once, grouped with its most common genes and DNA. TCRdb, rather than the study authors, made the V and J calls. The sample data list some 500,000 distinct CDR3 sequences, and around 20% of these were observed just once. The ten biggest clones cover around 1% of the sample.

Every donor in the study was a healthy Caucasian. The twin cohort comprised three pairs of female monozygotic twins, all aged roughly 18 to 30 years. CD4+ and CD8+ T cell populations were isolated with positive isolation kits from Invitrogen. Taken from cysteine to phenylalanine, the CDR3 has 14 residues. Only the CDR3 part of the read is kept: 42 bases, read in frame from the first base. Reading the germline V gene gives CDR1 ENHRY and CDR2 SYGVKD. V trim: 0 bases; J trim: 5 bases; unmatched bases: 1. This clonotype was seen a few times. The specificity of this receptor is unknown. The record has no base qualities; no much larger clone is one base away. These same data were also listed under a study on T cells expressing NK-cell markers. The second study reports: Fewer than ten donors provided sorted CD3+CD56+NKG2C+, CD3+CD56+NKG2C- and CD3+CD56-NKG2C+ T-cell subsets, whose TCR beta-chain repertoires were profiled. Among the eight sequenced donors, seven were HCMV-seropositive and one was HCMV-seronegative. In several experiments an anti-gammadeltaTCR antibody was added to restrict sorting to alphabetaTCR-expressing T cells. In over five donors, the dominant CD3+CD56+NKG2C+ clonotypes were among the top 10 CD8+ clonotypes and accounted for about 1.0-7.5% of CD8+ T cells. Those dominant clonotypes were again the most abundant among CD3+CD56-NKG2C+ cells in several donors, at roughly 25-65%. It remained unclear whether the expanded NKG2C-expressing T cell clones were specific for HCMV antigens. Randomly selected healthy volunteers, three men and five women, were used as the eight sequenced donors. HCMV-specific IgG was detected in serum with a commercial ELISA kit to determine HCMV serostatus. MIGEC was used to demultiplex reads and group the reads by UMI, and MiTCR was used to assemble and quantify clonotypes. To remove erroneous sequences, TCR cDNA sequences were retained only when supported by two or more reads. The tcR package was used for downstream repertoire analysis, and clonotypes were matched across fractions by CDR3 nucleotide sequence plus V segment. VDJmatch was used to annotate antigen specificity against VDJdb, with one amino acid substitution in CDR3 permitted.

The chain is made from TRBV10-3 and TRBJ2-7, and 10 bases in between align with TRBD1. Sequencing was performed on CD4+ T cells sorted from blood. The TCR was taken from a woman aged 18-29 years in good health. The bases are TGTGCCATCAGTGAGTCGACAGGGGGCCACGAGCAGTACTTC. Its protein is CAISESTGGHEQYF.